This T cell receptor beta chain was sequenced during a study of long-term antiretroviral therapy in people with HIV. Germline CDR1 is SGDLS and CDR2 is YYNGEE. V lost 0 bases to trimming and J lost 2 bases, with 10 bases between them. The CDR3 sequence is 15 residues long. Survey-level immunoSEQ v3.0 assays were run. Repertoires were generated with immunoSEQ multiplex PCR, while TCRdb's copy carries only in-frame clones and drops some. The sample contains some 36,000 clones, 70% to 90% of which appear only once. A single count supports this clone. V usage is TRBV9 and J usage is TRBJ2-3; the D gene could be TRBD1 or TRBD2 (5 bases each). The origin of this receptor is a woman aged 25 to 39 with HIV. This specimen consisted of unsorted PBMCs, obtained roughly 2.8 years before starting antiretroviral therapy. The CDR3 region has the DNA TGTGCCAGCAGCGTAGATCGGGGCCCCACAGATACGCAGTATTTT. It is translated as CASSVDRGPTDTQYF.